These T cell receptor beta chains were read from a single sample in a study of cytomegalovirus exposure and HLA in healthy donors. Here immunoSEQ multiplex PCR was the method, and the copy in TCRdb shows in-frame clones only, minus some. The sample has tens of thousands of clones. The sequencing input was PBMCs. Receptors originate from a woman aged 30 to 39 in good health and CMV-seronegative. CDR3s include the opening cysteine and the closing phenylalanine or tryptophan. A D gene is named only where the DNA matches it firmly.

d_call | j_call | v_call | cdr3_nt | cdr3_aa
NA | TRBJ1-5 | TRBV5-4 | TGTGCCAGCAGCTGGGGTGGGAGGTTAGGCGGTCAGCCCCAGCATTTT | CASSWGGRLGGQPQHF
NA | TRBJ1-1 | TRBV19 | TGTGCCAGTAGTATGGGGGAGAGGAGGGGTACTGAAGCTTTCTTT | CASSMGERRGTEAFF
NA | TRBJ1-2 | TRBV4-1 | TGCGCCAGCAGCCACGAACCTCCTACAGGGACCGGCTACACCTTC | CASSHEPPTGTGYTF
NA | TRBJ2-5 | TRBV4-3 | TGCGCCAGCAGCCAAGATCCGAAGGGGGAGACCCAGTACTTC | CASSQDPKGETQYF
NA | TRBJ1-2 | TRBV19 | TGTGCCAGTAGTATAGACGAGACAGTTAAAGGCTACACCTTC | CASSIDETVKGYTF
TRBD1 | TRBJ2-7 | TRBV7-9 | TGTGCCAGCAGCCTCCGGGACAGGGTAGATGGTAACTACGAGCAGTACTTC | CASSLRDRVDGNYEQYF
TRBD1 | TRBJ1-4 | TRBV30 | TGTGCCTGGAGCCTGACAGGGGGAAATGAAAAACTGTTTTTT | CAWSLTGGNEKLFF
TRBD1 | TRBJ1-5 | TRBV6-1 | TGTGCCAGCAGTGAAGCTTATCTGTATGGGCAGGGGGTCAATCAGCCCCAGCATTTT | CASSEAYLYGQGVNQPQHF
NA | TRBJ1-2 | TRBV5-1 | TGCGCCAGCAGCTTGGTCACAGGGTCCGATGGCTACACCTTC | CASSLVTGSDGYTF
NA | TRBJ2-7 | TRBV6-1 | TGTGCCAGCACCCGCGGGGAGGCCTACGAGCAGTACTTC | CASTRGEAYEQYF
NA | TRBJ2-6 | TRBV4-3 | TGCGCCAGCAGCCAAGCCTCCCTCGGTGGTGGGGCCAACGTCCTGACTTTC | CASSQASLGGGANVLTF
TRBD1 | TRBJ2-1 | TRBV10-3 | TGTGCCATCAAAAAAGGACAGGGGGACAATGAGCAGTTCTTC | CAIKKGQGDNEQFF
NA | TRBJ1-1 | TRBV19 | TGTGCCGGTGGTGACAGTTTGAACACTGAAGCTTTCTTT | CAGGDSLNTEAFF
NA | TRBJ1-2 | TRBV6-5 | TGTGCCAGCAGTTACGGAGGGAGCACTAACTATGGCTACACCTTC | CASSYGGSTNYGYTF
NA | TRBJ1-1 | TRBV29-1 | TGCAGCGTTCCCCAGGGAACTGAAGCTTTCTTT | CSVPQGTEAFF
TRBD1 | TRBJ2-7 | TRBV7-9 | TGTGCCAGCAGCCAGAGGACAGGTCTATCCTACGAGCAGTACTTC | CASSQRTGLSYEQYF
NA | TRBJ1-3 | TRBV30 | TGTGCCTGGACAGGGGTAGCTGGAAACACCATATATTTT | CAWTGVAGNTIYF
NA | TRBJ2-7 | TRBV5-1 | TGCGCCAGCAGCCTCCGCCCAGGGTACTACGAGCAGTACTTC | CASSLRPGYYEQYF
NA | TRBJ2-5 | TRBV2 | TGTGCCAGCAGCTCAGTAGGGGATGGAGAGACCCAGTACTTC | CASSSVGDGETQYF
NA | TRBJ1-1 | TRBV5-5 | TGTGCCAGCAGCCCCGATTCAGGGCCCAACACTGAAGCTTTCTTT | CASSPDSGPNTEAFF
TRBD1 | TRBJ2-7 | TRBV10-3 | TGTGCCATCAACCCGGGACAGGGGGTTTCCTACGAGCAGTACTTC | CAINPGQGVSYEQYF
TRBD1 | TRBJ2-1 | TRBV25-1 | TGTGCCAGCAGTGTTCACAGGGGGCCCGACAGGGAGCAGTTCTTC | CASSVHRGPDREQFF
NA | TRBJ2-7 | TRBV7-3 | TGTGCCAGCAGCTCAACCAGGGACTCCTACGAGCAGTACTTC | CASSSTRDSYEQYF
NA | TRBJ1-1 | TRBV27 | TGTGCCAGCACGGGGACACCTTACACTGAAGCTTTCTTT | CASTGTPYTEAFF
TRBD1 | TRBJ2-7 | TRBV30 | TGTGCCTGGACGGGACAGGCCTACGAGCAGTACTTC | CAWTGQAYEQYF
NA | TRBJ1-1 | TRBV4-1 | TGCGCCAGCAGCCACCCGCGGGGGGTGAACACTGAAGCTTTCTTT | CASSHPRGVNTEAFF
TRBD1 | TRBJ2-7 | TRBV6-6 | TGTGCCAGCAGCATCCGGGACAGCTCCTACGAGCAGTACTTC | CASSIRDSSYEQYF
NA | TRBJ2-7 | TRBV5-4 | TGTGCCAGCAGCTTGGAGCAAAGCTACGAGCAGTACTTC | CASSLEQSYEQYF